The rows below give T cell receptor beta chains drawn from one sample of a study of T cell changes during pregnancy in multiple sclerosis. The data were produced by immunoSEQ multiplex PCR, yet TCRdb's version contains in-frame clones alone and is incomplete. The table shows approximately 58,000 clones, with over 85% occurring only once. Sample: peripheral blood, taken in the second trimester of pregnancy. These TCRs come from a female donor with multiple sclerosis, enrolled in a pregnancy study. The CDR3 runs from the conserved cysteine through the conserved F or W. The D gene is left open where the match is weak. Clone sizes are given selectively: once, few, many, or a class where the clone is expanded.

TRBD1,TRBJ1-3,-,TRBV28,TGTGCCAGCAATCCACCGGGACAGGGGGCTGAAGCTGGAAACACCATATATTTT,CASNPPGQGAEAGNTIYF
TRBD1,TRBJ2-7,-,TRBV7-6,TGTGCCAGCAGCTCGGGACAGGGCTACTCCTACGAGCAGTACTTC,CASSSGQGYSYEQYF
TRBD2,TRBJ2-1,-,TRBV7-3,TGTGCCAGCAGGCCAAGCGCTAGCGGGGGTTCCAGTGAGCAGTTCTTC,CASRPSASGGSSEQFF
-,TRBJ2-2,-,TRBV6-5,TGTGCCAGCAGTTACTCGCAGGGGATGTTTACCGGGGAGCTGTTTTTT,CASSYSQGMFTGELFF
-,TRBJ1-5,-,TRBV2,TGTGCCAGCAGGGACATGGGGGGGCAGCCCCAGCATTTT,CASRDMGGQPQHF
TRBD2,TRBJ2-1,-,TRBV4-1,TGCGCCAGCAGGCAGGGGACTAGCGGGGCCAGGGAGCAGTTCTTC,CASRQGTSGAREQFF
-,TRBJ2-5,-,TRBV6-5,TGTGCCAGCAAACACGTAACTGGAGTGGAGACCCAGTACTTC,CASKHVTGVETQYF
-,TRBJ1-5,once,TRBV28,TGTGCCAGCAGTTTATTTGCCCAGCAGCCCCAGCATTTT,CASSLFAQQPQHF
-,TRBJ2-5,-,TRBV20-1,TGCAGTGCCCGGTACCAAGAGACCCAGTACTTC,CSARYQETQYF
-,TRBJ2-7,-,TRBV14,TGTGCCAGCAGCCAAGCAGGGGTAAGGGAGCAGTACTTC,CASSQAGVREQYF
TRBD1,TRBJ1-2,once,TRBV25-1,TGTGCCAGCAGTGGTCGGGACAGGAACTATGGCTACACCTTC,CASSGRDRNYGYTF
-,TRBJ1-2,-,TRBV7-9,TGTGCCAGCAGCTTCCGAACGGAGGATGGCTACACCTTC,CASSFRTEDGYTF
-,TRBJ2-7,-,TRBV1,TGCACCAGCAGCCAAGAATTCGGCGGGAGGGCCCACGAGCAGTACTTC,CTSSQEFGGRAHEQYF
TRBD2,TRBJ2-3,-,TRBV4-2,TGTGCCAGCAGCCAAGAACTAGCGGGAGTTACAGATACGCAGTATTTT,CASSQELAGVTDTQYF
-,TRBJ1-2,-,TRBV9,TGTGCCAGCAGCGCTGAGAACTATGGCTACACCTTC,CASSAENYGYTF
-,TRBJ1-1,-,TRBV11-2,TGTGCCAGCAACAAGGGGGGGGTTATGAACACTGAAGCTTTCTTT,CASNKGGVMNTEAFF
-,TRBJ2-7,-,TRBV4-1,TGCGCCAGCAGCCAAGAAAAATCTAGGGGCCGATTCGAGCAGTACTTC,CASSQEKSRGRFEQYF
TRBD2,TRBJ2-7,-,TRBV18,TGTGCCAGCTCACCACCAGAACTAGCGAGCGGGCAGTACTTC,CASSPPELASGQYF
TRBD2,TRBJ2-5,-,TRBV9,TGTGCCAGCAGCGTTTTGGGTAGCGGGAGGATGGAGACCCAGTACTTC,CASSVLGSGRMETQYF
-,TRBJ1-1,few,TRBV4-2,TGTGCCAGCAGCGGACCTTTGGAGGGGATCACTGAAGCTTTCTTT,CASSGPLEGITEAFF
-,TRBJ1-2,-,TRBV13,TGTGCCAGCAGCTTAGTAGGTCAAACTGGAGGTGGCTACACCTTC,CASSLVGQTGGGYTF
TRBD1,TRBJ1-1,-,TRBV18,TGTGCCAGCTCACCCCAGGACAGGGTCACTGAAGCTTTCTTT,CASSPQDRVTEAFF
-,TRBJ2-1,-,TRBV27,TGTGCCAGCAGTTACACCGGGACAAATTACAATGAGCAGTTCTTC,CASSYTGTNYNEQFF
TRBD1,TRBJ2-3,-,TRBV18,TGTGCCAGCTCACCACTGGGACAGAAGAATGTTGATACGCAGTATTTT,CASSPLGQKNVDTQYF
-,TRBJ2-2,-,TRBV2,TGTGCCAGGACGGACTACGACACCGGGGAGCTGTTTTTT,CARTDYDTGELFF
-,TRBJ1-2,-,TRBV14,TGTGCCAGCAGGCGAGTATCAGGGACTTCCTATGGCTACACCTTC,CASRRVSGTSYGYTF
-,TRBJ1-6,-,TRBV7-6,TGTGCCAGCAGCCCCGGGAGTAATTCACCCCTCCACTTT,CASSPGSNSPLHF
TRBD2,TRBJ2-7,-,TRBV5-1,TGCGCCAGCAGCTTGGGCGGGACTAGCGAGAAAGAGCAGTACTTC,CASSLGGTSEKEQYF
TRBD2,TRBJ2-1,-,TRBV30,TGTGCCTGGAGTGCGACCAGAAGGGAGGGCCAGTCGTTCTTC,CAWSATRREGQSFF
-,TRBJ1-2,few,TRBV9,TGTGCCAGCAGCGTAGGGGACACAAGTCCTTATGGCTACACCTTC,CASSVGDTSPYGYTF
-,TRBJ1-3,-,TRBV6-1,TGTGCCAGCAGTGAATTCACAGCAGCAAACACCATATATTTT,CASSEFTAANTIYF
-,TRBJ1-5,-,TRBV5-1,TGCGCCAGCAGCTTGGCAAGCGGAGGTCAGCCCCAGCATTTT,CASSLASGGQPQHF
TRBD2,TRBJ2-3,-,TRBV7-6,TGTGCCAGCAGCGGCCGACTAGCGGGATCACTCACAGATACGCAGTATTTT,CASSGRLAGSLTDTQYF
TRBD1,TRBJ1-2,few,TRBV4-1,TGCGCCAGCAGCACAAGGACAGGGGATAACTATGGCTACACCTTC,CASSTRTGDNYGYTF
-,TRBJ2-2,-,TRBV7-9,TGTGCCAGCAGCGCACAGGGCCTAAACACCGGGGAGCTGTTTTTT,CASSAQGLNTGELFF
TRBD1,TRBJ2-7,once,TRBV6-1,TGTGCCAGCAGTGACAGGGGGCACGACGAGCAGTACTTC,CASSDRGHDEQYF
TRBD1,TRBJ1-5,-,TRBV2,TGTGCCAGCAGATATCAGGGGGCGAGTCAGCCCCAGCATTTT,CASRYQGASQPQHF
TRBD2,TRBJ2-1,once,TRBV7-2,TGTGCCAGCAGCCGGGGACTAGCGGGGTCCAGTGAGCAGTTCTTC,CASSRGLAGSSEQFF